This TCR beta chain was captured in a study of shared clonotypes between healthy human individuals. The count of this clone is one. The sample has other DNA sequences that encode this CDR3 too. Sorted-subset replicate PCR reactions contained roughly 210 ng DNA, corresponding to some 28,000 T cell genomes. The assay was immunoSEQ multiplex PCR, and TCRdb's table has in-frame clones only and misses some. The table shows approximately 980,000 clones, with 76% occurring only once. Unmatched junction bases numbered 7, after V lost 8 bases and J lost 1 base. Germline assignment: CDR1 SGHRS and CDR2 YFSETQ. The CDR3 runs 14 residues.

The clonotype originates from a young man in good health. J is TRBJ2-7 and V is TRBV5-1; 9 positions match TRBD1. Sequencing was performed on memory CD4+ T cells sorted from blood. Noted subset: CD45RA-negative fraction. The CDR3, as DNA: TGCGCCAGTTCGGACAGGGGCCCGTCCTACGAGCAGTACTTC. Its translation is CASSDRGPSYEQYF. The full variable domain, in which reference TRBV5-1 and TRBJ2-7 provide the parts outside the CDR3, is KAGVTQTPRYLIKTRGQQVTLSCSPISGHRSVSWYQQTPGQGLQFLFEYFSETQRNKGNFPGRFSGRQFSNSRSEMNVSTLELGDSALYLCASSDRGPSYEQYFGPGTRLTVT.